Listed below are T cell receptor beta chains from one sample, sequenced in a study of cytomegalovirus exposure and HLA in healthy donors. Sequencing was performed with immunoSEQ multiplex PCR; in TCRdb, only in-frame clones are kept and a portion is missing. The sample lists some 190,000 clones, 86% occurring once. The sample consisted of PBMCs. The source is a woman in her twenties or thirties in good health and CMV-seronegative. Both conserved end residues are part of each CDR3. The D gene is left open where the match is weak. The size entry is marked missing in some rows and otherwise reads once, few, many or a size class.

size	D	V	J	CDR3	DNA
.	.	TRBV7-3	TRBJ2-7	CASSPAGLAVIERQYF	TGTGCCAGCAGCCCGGCTGGCTTAGCAGTTATTGAGCGGCAGTACTTC
once	TRBD1	TRBV19	TRBJ1-5	CASSITAGGVGSPQHF	TGTGCCAGTAGTATAACGGCAGGGGGCGTGGGGAGTCCCCAGCATTTT
.	TRBD2	TRBV5-4	TRBJ2-1	CASSLAGVSYNEQFF	TGTGCCAGCAGCCTAGCGGGGGTCTCCTACAATGAGCAGTTCTTC
.	TRBD1	TRBV28	TRBJ2-2	CASVMRDRGWSTGELFF	TGTGCCAGCGTTATGAGGGACAGGGGATGGAGCACCGGGGAGCTGTTTTTT
.	TRBD2	TRBV28	TRBJ2-7	CASTLGTSGRLVNF	TGTGCCAGCACCTTGGGGACTAGCGGGAGATTGGTGAACTTC
.	.	TRBV5-6	TRBJ1-1	CASSLVSGIGAEAFF	TGTGCCAGCAGCTTGGTGTCCGGGATCGGGGCTGAAGCTTTCTTT
.	TRBD2	TRBV18	TRBJ2-1	CASSLGLAVFGEQFF	TGTGCCAGCTCACTGGGACTAGCGGTATTTGGTGAGCAGTTCTTC
.	.	TRBV6-1	TRBJ1-1	CASSEFLKGSTEAFF	TGTGCCAGCAGTGAGTTTCTGAAGGGGTCGACTGAAGCTTTCTTT
few	TRBD2	TRBV5-1	TRBJ2-1	CASSLAGLAGSDEQFF	TGCGCCAGCAGCTTGGCCGGACTAGCGGGATCGGATGAGCAGTTCTTC
.	.	TRBV6-6	TRBJ1-4	CASSNPGSNEKLFF	TGTGCCAGCAGCAACCCGGGATCCAATGAAAAACTGTTTTTT
.	.	TRBV5-1	TRBJ2-3	CASSAGQFSSTDTQYF	TGCGCCAGCAGCGCGGGACAGTTCTCTAGCACAGATACGCAGTATTTT
.	.	TRBV11-2	TRBJ1-1	CASSLDPIEAFF	TGTGCCAGCAGCTTAGATCCTATCGAAGCTTTCTTT
.	.	TRBV5-1	TRBJ2-3	CASSLVTGSDTQYF	TGCGCCAGCAGCTTGGTAACAGGGTCAGATACGCAGTATTTT
many	.	TRBV25-1	TRBJ1-5	CASSGSGSYQPQHF	TGTGCCAGCAGTGGGTCAGGGTCCTATCAGCCCCAGCATTTT
.	.	TRBV10-3	TRBJ1-3	CAISEGSVGHTIYF	TGTGCCATCAGTGAGGGGAGTGTTGGACACACCATATATTTT
.	TRBD2	TRBV7-9	TRBJ2-3	CASSPRGLAGVTDTQYF	TGTGCCAGCAGCCCCCGAGGACTAGCGGGAGTAACAGATACGCAGTATTTT
.	TRBD1	TRBV5-4	TRBJ2-5	CASSETGGRETQYF	TGTGCCAGCAGTGAAACAGGGGGCCGGGAGACCCAGTACTTC
.	.	TRBV2	TRBJ1-1	CASSVQNTEAFF	TGTGCCAGCAGTGTTCAGAACACTGAAGCTTTCTTT
few	.	TRBV28	TRBJ1-2	CASSLGGHRNYGYTF	TGTGCCAGCAGTTTAGGGGGACACAGAAACTATGGCTACACCTTC
.	TRBD1	TRBV27	TRBJ2-1	CASSLGTGVDNEQFF	TGTGCCAGCAGTTTAGGGACAGGGGTCGACAATGAGCAGTTCTTC
.	TRBD2	TRBV28	TRBJ2-1	CASSRLAGDLIF	TGTGCCAGCAGCCGACTAGCGGGCGACCTAATCTTC
.	.	TRBV7-9	TRBJ2-1	CASSPQRNEQFF	TGTGCCAGCAGCCCCCAGAGGAATGAGCAGTTCTTC
.	TRBD2	TRBV5-6	TRBJ2-3	CASSLEGSGGPYHTDTQYF	TGTGCCAGCAGCTTGGAGGGTAGCGGGGGCCCTTATCACACAGATACGCAGTATTTT
.	TRBD1	TRBV6-6	TRBJ2-7	CASSYSNRGLYEQYF	TGTGCCAGCAGTTACTCGAACAGGGGGCTCTACGAGCAGTACTTC
.	.	TRBV27	TRBJ2-7	CASSPPTEWGYYEQYF	TGTGCCAGCAGTCCGCCGACAGAGTGGGGCTACTACGAGCAGTACTTC
.	.	TRBV7-9	TRBJ2-1	CASSFSGNEQFF	TGTGCCAGCAGCTTTAGCGGCAATGAGCAGTTCTTC
.	TRBD2	TRBV7-3	TRBJ2-1	CASSSIAGGLSSYNEQFF	TGTGCCAGCAGCTCAATAGCGGGAGGACTCAGCTCCTACAATGAGCAGTTCTTC
once	.	TRBV28	TRBJ1-4	CAIGRGMTNEKLFF	TGTGCTATTGGAAGGGGGATGACTAATGAAAAACTGTTTTTT
.	TRBD1	TRBV18	TRBJ1-5	CASSQGTGDIKPQHF	TGTGCCAGCTCACAGGGGACAGGCGACATCAAGCCCCAGCATTTT
once	.	TRBV18	TRBJ2-2	CASSPPKSTGWTKGTGELFF	TGTGCCAGCTCACCACCTAAGTCAACAGGGTGGACAAAGGGGACCGGGGAGCTGTTTTTT
.	.	TRBV5-1	TRBJ2-3	CASRIDTDTQYF	TGCGCCAGCAGAATAGACACAGATACGCAGTATTTT
.	.	TRBV28	TRBJ1-1	CASRLGGRDGSTEAFF	TGTGCCAGCAGACTCGGGGGAAGGGACGGGAGCACTGAAGCTTTCTTT
.	TRBD2	TRBV18	TRBJ2-3	CASSPPVSGRALNTQYF	TGTGCCAGCTCACCACCGGTAAGCGGGAGGGCCTTGAATACGCAGTATTTT
.	.	TRBV7-9	TRBJ2-2	CASSLGAPELFF	TGTGCCAGCAGCTTAGGGGCCCCGGAGCTGTTTTTT
.	TRBD2	TRBV28	TRBJ2-7	CASSSPGLASYEQYF	TGTGCCAGCAGCTCGCCGGGACTAGCGTCGTACGAGCAGTACTTC
once	.	TRBV2	TRBJ1-1	CASINGGRNTEAFF	TGTGCCAGCATAAACGGGGGGAGGAACACTGAAGCTTTCTTT
.	.	TRBV7-3	TRBJ2-7	CASSLTGDEQYF	TGTGCCAGCAGCTTAACAGGGGACGAGCAGTACTTC